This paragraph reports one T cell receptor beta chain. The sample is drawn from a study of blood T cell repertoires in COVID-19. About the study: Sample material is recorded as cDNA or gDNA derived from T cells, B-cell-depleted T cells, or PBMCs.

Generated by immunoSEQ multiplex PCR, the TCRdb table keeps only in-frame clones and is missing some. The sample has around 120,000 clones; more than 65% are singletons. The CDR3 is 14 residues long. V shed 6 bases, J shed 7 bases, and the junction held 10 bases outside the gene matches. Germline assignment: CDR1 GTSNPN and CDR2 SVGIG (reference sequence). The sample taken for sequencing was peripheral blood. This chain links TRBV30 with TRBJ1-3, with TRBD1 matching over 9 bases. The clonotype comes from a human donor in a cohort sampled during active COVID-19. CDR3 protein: CACTGGLQGNTIYF. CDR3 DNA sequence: TGTGCCTGTACAGGGGGCCTCCAGGGGAACACCATATATTTT.